Sequencing of this TCR beta chain was carried out in a study of regulatory T cells in long-lasting Graves disease. This clonotype occurred many times. Its antigen remains unknown. Time point denoted: newly diagnosed GD, antithyroid drugs for less than 3 months. The TCR library used RNA extracted from PBMCs. Roughly 9 milliliters of peripheral blood went into EDTA tubes. General study results and limits: Thyroid tissue was not sampled; only peripheral blood was. Shared public clonotypes totalled around 2,900 in persistent patients, compared with 966 in new patients.

The authors built TCR beta libraries using iRepertoire HTBI primers and Arm-PCR of CDR3 regions. Authors' analysis steps: Samples revealed about 63 TRBV and fewer than 15 TRBJ segments. One entry per CDR3 protein results from TCRdb running MiXCR on the multiplex PCR reads. The V and J calls and clone size are TCRdb's, not the authors'. The sample has roughly 500,000 distinct CDR3 sequences; about 13% are singletons. Germline V gene lookup returns CDR1 LNHNV and CDR2 YYDKDF (reference sequence). CDR3 length equals 15 residues. The J segment lost 2 bases and the V segment lost 4 bases, leaving 3 bases of the junction unmatched. This sample was also put to use in a study of T cells in Graves' hyperthyroidism and ophthalmopathy.

This TCR derives from a man between 25 and 39 years old with Graves disease. The chain links TRBV15 to TRBJ2-7, with 12 bases that match TRBD2. Here the sequenced sample was peripheral blood mononuclear cells (PBMCs), taken at new diagnosis, from a patient treated with antithyroid drugs. Written as DNA, the CDR3 is TGTGCCACCAGCACCCGGACTAGCGGGACCTACGAGCAGTACTTC. Translation gives CATSTRTSGTYEQYF.